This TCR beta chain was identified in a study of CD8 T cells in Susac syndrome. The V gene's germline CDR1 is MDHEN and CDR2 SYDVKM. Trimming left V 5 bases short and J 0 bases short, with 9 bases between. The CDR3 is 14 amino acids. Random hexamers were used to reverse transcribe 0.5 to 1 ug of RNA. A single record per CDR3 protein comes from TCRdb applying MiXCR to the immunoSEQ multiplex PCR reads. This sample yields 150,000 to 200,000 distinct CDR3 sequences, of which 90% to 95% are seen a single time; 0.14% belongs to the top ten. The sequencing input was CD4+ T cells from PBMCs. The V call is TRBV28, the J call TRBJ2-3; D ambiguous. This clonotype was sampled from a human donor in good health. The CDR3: CASSGSPSTDTQYF. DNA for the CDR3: TGTGCCAGCAGTGGTTCTCCTAGCACAGATACGCAGTATTTT.